This is a list of T cell receptor beta chains from one sample in a study of shared clonotypes between healthy human individuals. This table comes from immunoSEQ multiplex PCR, and its TCRdb copy is limited to in-frame clones, with some not included. The sample includes around 340,000 clones, over 70% seen only once; the top ten take 10%. Sequencing was done on a sample of memory CD4+ T cells sorted from blood. The receptors shown here come from a man aged 25 to 40 in good health. Both conserved end residues are part of each CDR3. D genes are given only for firm matches. A clone size is listed for some rows: how often the clone was seen (once, few, many), or a class if it is expanded.

d_gene: .; v_gene: TRBV6-6; j_gene: TRBJ1-5; abundance: .; CDR3nt: TGTGCCAGCAGTTACTCAGGAGGGGAGGGCAATCAGCCCCAGCATTTT; CDR3aa: CASSYSGGEGNQPQHF
d_gene: .; v_gene: TRBV2; j_gene: TRBJ2-2; abundance: few; CDR3nt: TGTGCCAGCAAGCTGGAACCCAACACCGGGGAGCTGTTTTTT; CDR3aa: CASKLEPNTGELFF
d_gene: .; v_gene: TRBV2; j_gene: TRBJ2-7; abundance: few; CDR3nt: TGTGCCAGCAGTGAGTCACCGACCGAGCAGTACTTC; CDR3aa: CASSESPTEQYF
d_gene: .; v_gene: TRBV18; j_gene: TRBJ2-3; abundance: .; CDR3nt: TGTGCCAGCTCACCTCAGGGAAAGGGAACGGGATCTTCAGATACGCAGTATTTT; CDR3aa: CASSPQGKGTGSSDTQYF
d_gene: .; v_gene: TRBV7-8; j_gene: TRBJ2-2; abundance: once; CDR3nt: TGTGCCAGCAGCTTAGCGGGGTTACACCCAGGGGAGCTGTTTTTT; CDR3aa: CASSLAGLHPGELFF
d_gene: .; v_gene: TRBV11-3; j_gene: TRBJ1-1; abundance: .; CDR3nt: TGTGCCAGCAGCCAAGGGGGGAGAGCTGAAGCTTTCTTT; CDR3aa: CASSQGGRAEAFF
d_gene: .; v_gene: TRBV18; j_gene: TRBJ2-2; abundance: many; CDR3nt: TGTGCCAGCTCGCCAACCCGGGACACCTCGGAGCTGTTTTTT; CDR3aa: CASSPTRDTSELFF
d_gene: .; v_gene: TRBV25-1; j_gene: TRBJ2-7; abundance: .; CDR3nt: TGTGCCAGCAGGGGATTGGGGGAGCAGTACTTC; CDR3aa: CASRGLGEQYF
d_gene: .; v_gene: TRBV6-6; j_gene: TRBJ1-5; abundance: .; CDR3nt: TGTGCCAGCAGCTCGAAGGAGGGGGGCCAGCCCCAGCATTTT; CDR3aa: CASSSKEGGQPQHF
d_gene: .; v_gene: TRBV27; j_gene: TRBJ1-5; abundance: .; CDR3nt: TGTGCCAGCAGTTTTAGGGGCCCCTACAATCAGCCCCAGCATTTT; CDR3aa: CASSFRGPYNQPQHF
d_gene: .; v_gene: TRBV2; j_gene: TRBJ2-7; abundance: .; CDR3nt: TGTGCCAGCAGTCGGACAGACTACGAGCAGTACTTC; CDR3aa: CASSRTDYEQYF
d_gene: TRBD1; v_gene: TRBV29-1; j_gene: TRBJ1-2; abundance: .; CDR3nt: TGCAGCGCAGCGGACAGGGGCTATGGCTACACCTTC; CDR3aa: CSAADRGYGYTF
d_gene: TRBD2; v_gene: TRBV27; j_gene: TRBJ2-7; abundance: .; CDR3nt: TGTGCCAGCAGAACTAGCGGGAGAAGCTCCTACGAGCAGTACTTC; CDR3aa: CASRTSGRSSYEQYF
d_gene: .; v_gene: TRBV25-1; j_gene: TRBJ2-7; abundance: .; CDR3nt: TGTGCCAGCAGTGATGGGGGGGGCGTTTCCTACGAGCAGTACTTC; CDR3aa: CASSDGGGVSYEQYF
d_gene: .; v_gene: TRBV7-9; j_gene: TRBJ2-7; abundance: .; CDR3nt: TGTGCCAGCAGCGCTACGCTAGCCCACGAGCAGTACTTC; CDR3aa: CASSATLAHEQYF
d_gene: TRBD1; v_gene: TRBV15; j_gene: TRBJ2-1; abundance: .; CDR3nt: TGTGCCACCAGCTCACCAGGGGGCGCCGGTGGTGAGCAGTTCTTC; CDR3aa: CATSSPGGAGGEQFF
d_gene: .; v_gene: TRBV18; j_gene: TRBJ1-1; abundance: .; CDR3nt: TGTGCCAGCTCACCACTGGAGGGTCTTGTGAACACTGAAGCTTTCTTT; CDR3aa: CASSPLEGLVNTEAFF
d_gene: TRBD2; v_gene: TRBV6-5; j_gene: TRBJ2-7; abundance: .; CDR3nt: TGTGCCAGCAAGAGTAGCGGGAGTCCGATGGAGCAGTACTTC; CDR3aa: CASKSSGSPMEQYF
d_gene: .; v_gene: TRBV9; j_gene: TRBJ2-3; abundance: .; CDR3nt: TGTGCCAGCAGCGTCGGATCGTTGGGGACAGATACGCAGTATTTT; CDR3aa: CASSVGSLGTDTQYF
d_gene: .; v_gene: TRBV27; j_gene: TRBJ1-2; abundance: .; CDR3nt: TGTGCCAGCGCCGGCCTATGGACTTCGGACTATGGCTACACCTTC; CDR3aa: CASAGLWTSDYGYTF
d_gene: .; v_gene: TRBV2; j_gene: TRBJ2-3; abundance: few; CDR3nt: TGTGCCAGCAGCAGGGAGACCCCTCCTTACACAGATACGCAGTATTTT; CDR3aa: CASSRETPPYTDTQYF
d_gene: TRBD1; v_gene: TRBV29-1; j_gene: TRBJ1-2; abundance: .; CDR3nt: TGCAGCGCAGCAAAGGCCGGGGGACAGGGGGCGAACTATGGCTACACCTTC; CDR3aa: CSAAKAGGQGANYGYTF
d_gene: TRBD2; v_gene: TRBV5-1; j_gene: TRBJ2-7; abundance: .; CDR3nt: TGCGCCAGCAGCTGGGTCACCGGGACTAGACCACAAGAGCAGTACTTC; CDR3aa: CASSWVTGTRPQEQYF
d_gene: .; v_gene: TRBV6-9; j_gene: TRBJ1-1; abundance: .; CDR3nt: TGTGCCAGCAGTTACCTTTTGGGGAGCGGTGAAGCTTTCTTT; CDR3aa: CASSYLLGSGEAFF
d_gene: TRBD1; v_gene: TRBV5-1; j_gene: TRBJ1-1; abundance: .; CDR3nt: TGCGCCAGCCGAATCATGGGCCCACGACAGGGTGTTAGATGGAACACTGAAGCTTTCTTT; CDR3aa: CASRIMGPRQGVRWNTEAFF
d_gene: .; v_gene: TRBV6-6; j_gene: TRBJ1-1; abundance: .; CDR3nt: TGTGCCAGCAGAGGGAACACTGAAGCTTTCTTT; CDR3aa: CASRGNTEAFF
d_gene: .; v_gene: TRBV2; j_gene: TRBJ2-7; abundance: .; CDR3nt: TGTGCCAGCAGGAAAACAGGTACGACCTACGAGCAGTACTTC; CDR3aa: CASRKTGTTYEQYF
d_gene: TRBD2; v_gene: TRBV6-4; j_gene: TRBJ2-1; abundance: once; CDR3nt: TGTGCCAGCACCGAGACTAGCGGGAGGGGAATCTACAATGAGCAGTTCTTC; CDR3aa: CASTETSGRGIYNEQFF
d_gene: .; v_gene: TRBV27; j_gene: TRBJ2-7; abundance: .; CDR3nt: TGTGCCAGCAGTTTAACCGGACACCGGAGCGAGCAGTACTTC; CDR3aa: CASSLTGHRSEQYF
d_gene: .; v_gene: TRBV15; j_gene: TRBJ2-1; abundance: .; CDR3nt: TGTGCCACCAGCAGAGATCTGAATAATGAGCAGTTCTTC; CDR3aa: CATSRDLNNEQFF
d_gene: .; v_gene: TRBV18; j_gene: TRBJ1-1; abundance: .; CDR3nt: TGTGCCAGCTCTCACTCCATGGGCCAGGGACTCACTGAAGCTTTCTTT; CDR3aa: CASSHSMGQGLTEAFF
d_gene: .; v_gene: TRBV15; j_gene: TRBJ2-3; abundance: .; CDR3nt: TGTGCCACCAGCAGAGGAGGATCGCTGTTCTTCACAGATACGCAGTATTTT; CDR3aa: CATSRGGSLFFTDTQYF
d_gene: TRBD2; v_gene: TRBV10-3; j_gene: TRBJ2-7; abundance: few; CDR3nt: TGTGCCATCAGTCAGCGGGAGGGCTCCTACGAGCAGTACTTC; CDR3aa: CAISQREGSYEQYF
d_gene: TRBD2; v_gene: TRBV4-3; j_gene: TRBJ2-3; abundance: few; CDR3nt: TGCGCCAGCAGCCAAGAGATTAGCGGGGTGACAGATACGCAGTATTTT; CDR3aa: CASSQEISGVTDTQYF